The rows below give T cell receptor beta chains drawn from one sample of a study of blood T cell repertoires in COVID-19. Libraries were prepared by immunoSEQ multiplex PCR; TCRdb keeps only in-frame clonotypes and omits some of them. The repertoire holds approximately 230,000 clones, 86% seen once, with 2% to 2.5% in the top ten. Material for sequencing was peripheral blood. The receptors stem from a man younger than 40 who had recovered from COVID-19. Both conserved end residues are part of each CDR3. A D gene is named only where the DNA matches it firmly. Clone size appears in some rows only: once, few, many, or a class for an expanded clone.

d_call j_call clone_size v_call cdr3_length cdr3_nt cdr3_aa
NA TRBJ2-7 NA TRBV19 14 TGTGCCAGTAGTATAACCCACAGCTCCTACGAGCAGTACTTC CASSITHSSYEQYF
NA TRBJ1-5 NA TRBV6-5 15 TGTGCCAGCAGTTACGGTGGGGCTAGCAATCAGCCCCAGCATTTT CASSYGGASNQPQHF
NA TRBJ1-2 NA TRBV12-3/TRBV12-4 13 TGTGCCAGCAGTTTCCGGGGGATCGGAGGCTACACCTTC CASSFRGIGGYTF
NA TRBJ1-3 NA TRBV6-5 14 TGTGCCAGCCTTACAGGGTCTTCAGGAAACACCATATATTTT CASLTGSSGNTIYF
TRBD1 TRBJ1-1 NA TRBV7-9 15 TGTGCCAGCAGCTTAGTTACAGGGGGGAACACTGAAGCTTTCTTT CASSLVTGGNTEAFF
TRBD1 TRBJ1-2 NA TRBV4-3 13 TGCGCCAGCAGCCAAATAGGGACAGTAGGCTACACCTTC CASSQIGTVGYTF
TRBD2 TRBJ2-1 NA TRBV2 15 TGTGCCAGCTGCCAAGTAGCGGGGGGATACAATGAGCAGTTCTTC CASCQVAGGYNEQFF
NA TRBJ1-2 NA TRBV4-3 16 TGCGCCAGCAGCCAAGTAGGGGGGGGGCGGAACTATGGCCACACCTTC CASSQVGGGRNYGHTF
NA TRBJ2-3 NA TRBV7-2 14 TGTGCCAGCAGCCTGGGACATAGCACAGATACGCAGTATTTT CASSLGHSTDTQYF
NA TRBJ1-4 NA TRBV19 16 TGTGCCAGTAGTAATTCGGACAATGGTCCTAATGAAAAACTGTTTTTT CASSNSDNGPNEKLFF
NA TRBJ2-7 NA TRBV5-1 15 TGCGCCAGCAGCACTCGGGACTCCCGCTCCTACGAGCAGTACTTC CASSTRDSRSYEQYF
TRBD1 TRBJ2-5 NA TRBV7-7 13 TGTGCCAGCAGCTCCGGGACAGGGGAGACCCAGTACTTC CASSSGTGETQYF
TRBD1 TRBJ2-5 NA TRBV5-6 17 TGTGCCAGCAGCTTGGCGGGGACAGGGGGCTCCCAAGAGACCCAGTACTTC CASSLAGTGGSQETQYF
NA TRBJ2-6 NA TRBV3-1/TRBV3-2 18 TGTGCCAGCAGCCAAGGGGCATGGCCCACCTCTGGGGCCAACGTCCTGACTTTC CASSQGAWPTSGANVLTF
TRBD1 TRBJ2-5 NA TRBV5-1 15 TGCGCCAGCAGCTTCCCAGGGGGCGAGCAAGAGACCCAGTACTTC CASSFPGGEQETQYF
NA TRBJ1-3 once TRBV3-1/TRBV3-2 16 TGTGCCAGCAGTCCCCATTCAGGTGCCGACGGAAACACCATATATTTT CASSPHSGADGNTIYF
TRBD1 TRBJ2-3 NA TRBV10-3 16 TGTGCCATCAGGAGGGGGGACAGGGGGCGAGTAGATACGCAGTATTTT CAIRRGDRGRVDTQYF
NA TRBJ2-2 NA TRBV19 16 TGTGCCAGTAGTCGGAGGGGGGGGCCCCACACCGGGGAGCTGTTTTTT CASSRRGGPHTGELFF
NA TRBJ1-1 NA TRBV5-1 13 TGCGCCAGCAGCTTGACGGGAAACACTGAAGCTTTCTTT CASSLTGNTEAFF
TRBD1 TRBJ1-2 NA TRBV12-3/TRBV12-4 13 TGTGCCAGCAGTTTATACTACAGGGGTGGCTACACCTTC CASSLYYRGGYTF
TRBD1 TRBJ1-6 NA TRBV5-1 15 TGCGCCAGCAGCTCCGGCCGACAGGGGGCTTCACCCCTCCACTTT CASSSGRQGASPLHF
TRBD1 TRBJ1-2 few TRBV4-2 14 TGTGCCAGCAGCCAGGGGGACAGGGGTGATGGCTACACCTTC CASSQGDRGDGYTF
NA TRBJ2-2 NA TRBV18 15 TGTGCCAGCTCACCAGATTCACGGGGCACCGGGGAGCTGTTTTTT CASSPDSRGTGELFF
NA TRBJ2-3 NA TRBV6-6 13 TGTGCCAGCAGATCGACAGGAGCAGATACGCAGTATTTT CASRSTGADTQYF
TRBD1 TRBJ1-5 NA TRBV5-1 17 TGCGCCAGCAGCTTGGCCCCCGGGACAGGGGGCGATCAGCCCCAGCATTTT CASSLAPGTGGDQPQHF
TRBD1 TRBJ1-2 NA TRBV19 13 TGTGCCAGCAACCCCGGGACAGGGTATGGCTACACCTTC CASNPGTGYGYTF
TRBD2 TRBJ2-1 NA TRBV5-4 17 TGTGCCAGCAGCTTGGCCGCGGCTAGCGGGTTGGGGAATGAGCAGTTCTTC CASSLAAASGLGNEQFF
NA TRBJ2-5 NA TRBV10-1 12 TGCGCCAGCAGTGAGGGGGGAGGGACCCAGTACTTC CASSEGGGTQYF
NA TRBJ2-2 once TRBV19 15 TGTGCCAGTGGGCGGGGGCCTCCTCCCACCGGGGAGCTGTTTTTT CASGRGPPPTGELFF
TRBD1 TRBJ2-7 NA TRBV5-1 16 TGCGCCAGCAGCGGAAGGACAGGCCCCCTCCTCTACGAGCAGTACTTC CASSGRTGPLLYEQYF
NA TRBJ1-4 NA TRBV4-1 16 TGCGCCAGCAGCCAAAGGACACTGACAACTAATGAAAAACTGTTTTTT CASSQRTLTTNEKLFF
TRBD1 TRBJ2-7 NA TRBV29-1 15 TGCAGCGTTGAAGATAGGGACAGGGCTTCCTACGAGCAGTACTTC CSVEDRDRASYEQYF
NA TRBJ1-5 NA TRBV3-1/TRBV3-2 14 TGTGCCAGCAGTGTGGAGGGTCACAATCAGCCCCAGCATTTT CASSVEGHNQPQHF
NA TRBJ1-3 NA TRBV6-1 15 TGTGCCAGCAGTGATCCGGCGGGTAGTGGAAACACCATATATTTT CASSDPAGSGNTIYF
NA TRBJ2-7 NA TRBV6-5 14 TGTGCCAGCAGCGCGACCAGGGTAGTGTACGAGCAGTACTTC CASSATRVVYEQYF
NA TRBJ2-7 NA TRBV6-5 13 TGTGCCAGCAGTAATCAGGTTAGCTACGAGCAGTACTTC CASSNQVSYEQYF
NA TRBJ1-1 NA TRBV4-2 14 TGTGCCAGCAGCCACCCTTGGGACTACACTGAAGCTTTCTTT CASSHPWDYTEAFF
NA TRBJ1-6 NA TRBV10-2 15 TGCGCCAGCAGGCGGGAAGACTCCTATAATTCACCCCTCCACTTT CASRREDSYNSPLHF
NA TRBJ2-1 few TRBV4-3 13 TGCGCCAGCAGCCAACAGAACTACAATGAGCAGTTCTTC CASSQQNYNEQFF
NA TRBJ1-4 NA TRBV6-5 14 TGTGCCAGCAGTCCCGGAGGGTGGGATGAAAAACTGTTTTTT CASSPGGWDEKLFF
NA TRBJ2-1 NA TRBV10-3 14 TGTGCCATCAGCCCCCCACGGGGGAGGAATGAGCAGTTCTTC CAISPPRGRNEQFF
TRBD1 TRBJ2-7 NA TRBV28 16 TGTGCCAGCAGTTACAGGAGGACAGGGGGGCCCTACGAGCAGTACTTC CASSYRRTGGPYEQYF
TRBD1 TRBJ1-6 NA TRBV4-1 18 TGCGCCAGCAGCCAGCCGGGACAGGTCTCCCCCTATAATTCACCCCTCCACTTT CASSQPGQVSPYNSPLHF